This T cell receptor beta chain emerged from a study of T cell responses to AZD1222 COVID-19 vaccine. Clones were sequenced by immunoSEQ multiplex PCR, and TCRdb holds only the in-frame ones, with some missing. This sample has some 90,000 clones; 80% to 90% occur once, and the top ten carry approximately 8%. As concerns this clone: The antigen is not known.

Study findings and constraints: Scientists sampled the repertoires only once the peak T cell response had passed.

This receptor was taken from an adult in good health. This specimen was peripheral blood, taken on day 0 of AZD1222 vaccination.

CDR3 amino acids: CASSLIRTTGNEQFF. CDR3 sequence (DNA): TGTGCCAGCAGCTTAATAAGGACTACCGGCAATGAGCAGTTCTTC. The chain joins TRBV13 to TRBJ2-1; weak D call: TRBD2 (6 bases). The germline V and J ends were trimmed by 2 bases and 6 bases, with 14 bases remaining between them. The CDR3 extends over 15 amino acids. The germline gives CDR1 PRHDT, CDR2 FYEKMQ (reference sequence).